This T cell receptor beta chain was recovered during a study of vaccination effects on CD4 cells after COVID-19. TCRdb's table, derived via immunoSEQ multiplex PCR, lists solely in-frame clones and lacks some. Among some 68,000 clones listed, about four fifths were seen once. The CDR3 contains 15 residues. Germline lookup yields CDR1 GTSNPN and CDR2 SVGIG (reference sequence). The trim removed 3 bases at V and 7 bases at J, leaving 10 bases unmatched. Sequencing in the ViraFEST assay came after antigen-specific CD4+ T cells had been expanded with viral peptide pools, which were used to stimulate PBMC. Scientists isolated CD4+ T cells after an approximately 10-day culture period ended. Among the vaccine recipients, none had a prior SARS-CoV-2 infection, and nucleocapsid antibodies were negative. Comments on this clone: Its antigen remains unknown.

This receptor was identified in a human donor who received a COVID-19 vaccine. This chain uses TRBV30 with TRBJ1-5; 9 bases map to TRBD1. This specimen was CD4+ T cells from PBMCs cultured with SARS-CoV-2 spike peptides, taken before COVID-19 vaccination. Written as DNA, the CDR3 is TGTGCCTGGAGGGAGTCGGGACAGGGCCACCAGCCCCAGCATTTT. It encodes CAWRESGQGHQPQHF.